These 20 T cell receptor beta chains were all obtained from the same sample, sequenced in a study of shared T cell receptors in the human thymus (dated by TCRdb to the early 2020s). The library was produced with the immunoSEQ multiplex PCR assay. TCRdb carries this immuneACCESS record with in-frame sequences only. Its versions omit some clonotypes, under half of them owing to an unresolved V gene in the studies checked, with the rest unexplained. This sample holds approximately 490,000 clones; more than 75% were observed only once. The ten largest clones represent around 0.012% of the sample. This sample also belongs to another study, concerning human thymus T cells.

Sequenced: thymocytes. The source is a boy under two years old with a congenital heart defect. Donor details come from another sample of the same person, matched by shared clones.

The genes are TRBV9 and TRBJ1-2; maybe TRBD1 (6 bases). The germline V and J ends were trimmed by 0 bases and 3 bases, with 15 bases remaining between them. The germline gives CDR1 SGDLS, CDR2 YYNGEE. The CDR3 runs to 16 residues. This CDR3 reads CASSVAVGGRDYGYTF. The CDR3 DNA sequence: TGTGCCAGCAGCGTAGCCGTGGGGGGGCGCGACTATGGCTACACCTTC.

This chain connects TRBV5-4 to TRBJ2-7; 9 nucleotides line up with TRBD2. Germline assignment: CDR1 SGHNT and CDR2 YYREEE (reference sequence). V dropped 4 bases and J dropped 0; count of bases not matched to a gene: 11. The CDR3 runs to 17 residues. This chain's CDR3 is CASSPQGMTSGSYEQYF. The CDR3 region has the DNA TGTGCCAGCAGCCCCCAGGGAATGACTAGCGGCTCCTACGAGCAGTACTTC.

This sequence joins TRBV28 and TRBJ2-3; TRBD2 is a possible D gene (6 bases). V lost 7 bases to trimming and J lost 1 base, with 18 bases between them. From germline, CDR1 is MDHEN and CDR2 SYDVKM. CDR3 length: 16 amino acids. CDR3 sequence reads: CASTGGPGTRTDTQYF. The CDR3 DNA reads TGTGCCAGCACCGGGGGTCCGGGAACCCGCACAGATACGCAGTATTTT. Full variable domain (remainder filled in from reference TRBV28 and TRBJ2-3): DVKVTQSSRYLVKRTGEKVFLECVQDMDHENMFWYRQDPGLGLRLIYFSYDVKMKEKGDIPEGYSVSREKKERFSLILESASTNQTSMYLCASTGGPGTRTDTQYFGPGTRLTVL.

The chain couples TRBV28 to TRBJ2-5; no reliable D call. V dropped 6 bases and J dropped 4 bases, with 3 bases sitting between them. This CDR3 is 10 amino acids long. Germline loops: CDR1 MDHEN, CDR2 SYDVKM. The CDR3 here is CASSLETQYF. The CDR3 DNA sequence: TGTGCCAGCAGCCTAGAGACCCAGTACTTC.

V and J are TRBV29-1 and TRBJ2-1, with TRBD1 matching over 10 bases. This CDR3 contains 14 residues. Germline V gene data show CDR1 as SQVTM and CDR2 as ANQGSEA. V shed 6 bases and J 1 base; nucleotides not matched to a gene: 3. CDR3 amino acids: CSVGDRGSYNEQFF. CDR3 nucleotides: TGCAGCGTGGGGGACAGGGGTTCCTACAATGAGCAGTTCTTC.

The CDR3 DNA reads TGTGCCAGCACCTCCTCTAGCGGGAGGCAACTTGGGAACGAGCAGTACTTC. The encoded protein is CASTSSSGRQLGNEQYF. This sequence joins TRBV13 and TRBJ2-7; 11 bases align to TRBD2. Germline V lookup: CDR1 PRHDT, CDR2 FYEKMQ (reference sequence). CDR3 length: 17 residues. V lost 7 bases and J lost 5; bases outside the gene matches: 16.

This clone was observed a handful of times. The V call is TRBV4-3, the J call TRBJ2-1; 8 bases are shared with TRBD1. The CDR3 runs 16 residues. The V gene's germline CDR1 is LGHNA and CDR2 YSLEER. J lost 4 bases, V lost 0 bases, and 5 bases had no gene match. The CDR3 region is CASSQDTGTGYNEQFF. In DNA, the CDR3 is TGCGCCAGCAGCCAAGACACGGGGACAGGATACAATGAGCAGTTCTTC.

Comments on this clone: The sample contains more than one DNA sequence encoding this CDR3. This chain uses TRBV30 with TRBJ2-7, with 8 bases that match TRBD2. This CDR3 is built from 19 residues. CDR1 is GTSNPN, CDR2 SVGIG, per germline (reference sequence). Germline trimming cut 0 bases from V and 7 bases from J; bases unmatched to any gene: 23. The DNA for the CDR3 is TGTGCCTGGAGTGTCCCAGGACCTCACACTAGCGGATTTCCTAGGGAGCAGTACTTC. Residues: CAWSVPGPHTSGFPREQYF.

The CDR3 region is CASSSNRDPEATNEKLFF. The DNA of the CDR3 is TGTGCCAGCAGCTCAAACCGGGATCCGGAGGCAACTAATGAAAAACTGTTTTTT. The chain recombines TRBV11-2 with TRBJ1-4; D gene ambiguous. V was shortened by 4 bases and J by 0 bases, with 18 bases between the two germline ends. The CDR3 extends over 18 amino acids. Germline CDR1 and CDR2: SGHAT and FQNNGV.

V gene TRBV30 combines with J gene TRBJ1-2, with unresolved D. The CDR3 covers 12 residues. V was trimmed by 5 bases and J by 4 bases, leaving 11 bases between them. Germline CDR1 GTSNPN, CDR2 SVGIG (reference sequence). The CDR3 DNA reads TGTGCCTGGTTCAGGCGTCGCTATGGCTACACCTTC. It is translated as CAWFRRRYGYTF.

The V and J genes are TRBV5-1 and TRBJ2-3; 9 positions match TRBD2. The CDR3 contains 15 residues. The germline CDR1 and CDR2 sequences are SGHRS and YFSETQ. Trimming took 7 bases from V and 3 from J; bases not matched to a gene: 9. In nucleotides, the CDR3 is TGCGCCAGCCTCACCGGGACTAGCACTACAGATACGCAGTATTTT. It encodes CASLTGTSTTDTQYF.

The rearrangement uses TRBV27 and TRBJ2-3; D gene ambiguous. The CDR3 length is 16 residues. Trimming took 6 bases from V and 5 from J, leaving 21 bases between them. The germline V gene has CDR1 MNHEY and CDR2 SMNVEV (reference sequence). CDR3 sequence: CASRTPAASPGDTQYF. CDR3 DNA: TGTGCCAGCAGAACCCCCGCGGCTTCGCCGGGAGATACGCAGTATTTT.

A few counts support this clone. This chain connects TRBV12-5 to TRBJ2-4; maybe TRBD1 (5 bases). V was shortened by 2 bases and J by 2 bases, with 16 bases between the two germline ends. In germline, CDR1 is LGHNT, CDR2 FRNRAP. CDR3 length equals 17 residues. The CDR3 DNA reads TGTGCTAGTGGTTTGCAACCATCGTGGGGCCCCAAAAACATTCAGTACTTC. Its protein product is CASGLQPSWGPKNIQYF.

The chain joins TRBV15 to TRBJ2-1, with 16 bases that match TRBD2. Trimming cost V 0 bases and J 5 bases; bases outside gene matches: 10. The length of the CDR3 is 20 residues. Germline CDR1 reads LNHNV; CDR2 reads YYDKDF (reference sequence). CDR3 sequence: CATSRDQGLAGGRNDNEQFF. CDR3 nucleotides: TGTGCCACCAGCAGAGATCAGGGACTAGCGGGAGGGAGGAACGACAATGAGCAGTTCTTC. The full variable domain, with the rest looked up from reference TRBV15 and TRBJ2-1, is DAMVIQNPRYQVTQFGKPVTLSCSQTLNHNVMYWYQQKSSQAPKLLFHYYDKDFNNEADTPDNFQSRRPNTSFCFLDIRSPGLGDTAMYLCATSRDQGLAGGRNDNEQFFGPGTRLTVL.

Only a few counts were recorded for this clone. This chain joins TRBV5-4 and TRBJ2-4; D perhaps matches TRBD1 (6 bases). The CDR3 extends over 15 amino acids. The V end was cut by 0 bases, the J end by 4 bases, with 11 bases between. CDR1 and CDR2 (germline): SGHNT, YYREEE (reference sequence). Here the CDR3 DNA reads TGTGCCAGCAGCTTGGGTCGGACAGATAAAAACATTCAGTACTTC. This encodes CASSLGRTDKNIQYF.

This rearrangement joins TRBV28 to TRBJ2-3; a weak D match, TRBD2 (5 bases). The germline V and J ends were trimmed by 2 bases and 3 bases, with 12 bases remaining between them. Germline V gene lookup returns CDR1 MDHEN and CDR2 SYDVKM. This CDR3 is 15 amino acids long. The CDR3 loop reads CASSLSPDLTDTQYF. CDR3 coding DNA: TGTGCCAGCAGTTTAAGTCCGGACTTGACAGATACGCAGTATTTT. The full variable domain, completed using reference TRBV28 and TRBJ2-3, is DVKVTQSSRYLVKRTGEKVFLECVQDMDHENMFWYRQDPGLGLRLIYFSYDVKMKEKGDIPEGYSVSREKKERFSLILESASTNQTSMYLCASSLSPDLTDTQYFGPGTRLTVL.

The chain combines TRBV13 with TRBJ2-5; unclear D gene. The CDR3 totals 13 residues. V was pared by 2 bases and J by 5 bases, with 9 bases between. Germline V CDR1 and CDR2: PRHDT, FYEKMQ (reference sequence). The CDR3 DNA sequence: TGTGCCAGCAGCTTACCCCGGTGGGAGACCCAGTACTTC. It codes for CASSLPRWETQYF.

V gene TRBV6-5 combines with J gene TRBJ2-5; D may be TRBD1 (7 bases). Looked up from germline, CDR1 is MNHEY and CDR2 is SVGAGI. V was cut by 2 bases and J by 5 bases, with 15 bases left in between. This CDR3 contains 15 residues. The CDR3 protein is CASSYGQGGSETQYF. For the CDR3, the DNA is TGTGCCAGCAGTTACGGGCAGGGGGGTTCGGAGACCCAGTACTTC.

This clone was counted a single time. At one end, the junction sequence differs from germline, possibly due to a read error. The chain links TRBV14 to TRBJ2-7, with D unclear. The CDR3 extends over 14 amino acids. Germline CDR1 is SGHDN and CDR2 is FVKESK. The CDR3 region has the DNA TGTGCCAGCAGCCAAGCTCACAGTTCCTTCGAGCAGTACTTC. This codes for CASSQAHSSFEQYF.

Here the CDR3 DNA reads TGTGCCAGCAACGGAGTAGAGCTAGCGGGAGGTCCGAACACCGGGGAGCTGTTTTTT. Protein product: CASNGVELAGGPNTGELFF. The rearrangement joins TRBV2 to TRBJ2-2, with 11 bases that match TRBD2. From germline, CDR1 is SNHLY and CDR2 FYNNEI. The CDR3 totals 19 residues. The V segment lost 7 bases and the J segment 0 bases; nucleotides outside the gene matches: 13.